The T cell receptor beta chain described here comes from a study of T cell responses to AZD1222 COVID-19 vaccine. Regarding the study as a whole: Among those given AZD1222, only five or six were seropositive at baseline. It should be noted that donors were predominantly white British and more often female, and clonal diversity was possibly underestimated. Nearly half of the spike-specific TCRs reportedly recognize variant regions that carry no mutations. Elevations in Spike-specific TCR breadth and depth followed administration of two AZD1222 doses.

The germline CDR1 and CDR2 sequences are SEHNR and FQNEAQ (reference sequence). The CDR3 extends over 17 amino acids. The trim removed 4 bases at V and 4 bases at J, leaving 13 bases unmatched. A remark on this clone: Its antigen is unknown.

Sequenced by immunoSEQ multiplex PCR; TCRdb stores in-frame clones only, minus some. The sample gives 30,000 to 35,000 clones, 78% of which show up once; roughly 4% is in the top ten. V is TRBV7-9 and J is TRBJ2-3; 8 nucleotides align to TRBD1. Here the sequenced sample was peripheral blood, taken 28 days after the second AZD1222 dose. The clonotype originates from an adult who received the AZD1222 COVID-19 vaccine. DNA for the CDR3: TGTGCCAGCAGCTCGGCCGGGCGGGCAGGGGGCGCAGATACGCAGTATTTT. Protein product: CASSSAGRAGGADTQYF.